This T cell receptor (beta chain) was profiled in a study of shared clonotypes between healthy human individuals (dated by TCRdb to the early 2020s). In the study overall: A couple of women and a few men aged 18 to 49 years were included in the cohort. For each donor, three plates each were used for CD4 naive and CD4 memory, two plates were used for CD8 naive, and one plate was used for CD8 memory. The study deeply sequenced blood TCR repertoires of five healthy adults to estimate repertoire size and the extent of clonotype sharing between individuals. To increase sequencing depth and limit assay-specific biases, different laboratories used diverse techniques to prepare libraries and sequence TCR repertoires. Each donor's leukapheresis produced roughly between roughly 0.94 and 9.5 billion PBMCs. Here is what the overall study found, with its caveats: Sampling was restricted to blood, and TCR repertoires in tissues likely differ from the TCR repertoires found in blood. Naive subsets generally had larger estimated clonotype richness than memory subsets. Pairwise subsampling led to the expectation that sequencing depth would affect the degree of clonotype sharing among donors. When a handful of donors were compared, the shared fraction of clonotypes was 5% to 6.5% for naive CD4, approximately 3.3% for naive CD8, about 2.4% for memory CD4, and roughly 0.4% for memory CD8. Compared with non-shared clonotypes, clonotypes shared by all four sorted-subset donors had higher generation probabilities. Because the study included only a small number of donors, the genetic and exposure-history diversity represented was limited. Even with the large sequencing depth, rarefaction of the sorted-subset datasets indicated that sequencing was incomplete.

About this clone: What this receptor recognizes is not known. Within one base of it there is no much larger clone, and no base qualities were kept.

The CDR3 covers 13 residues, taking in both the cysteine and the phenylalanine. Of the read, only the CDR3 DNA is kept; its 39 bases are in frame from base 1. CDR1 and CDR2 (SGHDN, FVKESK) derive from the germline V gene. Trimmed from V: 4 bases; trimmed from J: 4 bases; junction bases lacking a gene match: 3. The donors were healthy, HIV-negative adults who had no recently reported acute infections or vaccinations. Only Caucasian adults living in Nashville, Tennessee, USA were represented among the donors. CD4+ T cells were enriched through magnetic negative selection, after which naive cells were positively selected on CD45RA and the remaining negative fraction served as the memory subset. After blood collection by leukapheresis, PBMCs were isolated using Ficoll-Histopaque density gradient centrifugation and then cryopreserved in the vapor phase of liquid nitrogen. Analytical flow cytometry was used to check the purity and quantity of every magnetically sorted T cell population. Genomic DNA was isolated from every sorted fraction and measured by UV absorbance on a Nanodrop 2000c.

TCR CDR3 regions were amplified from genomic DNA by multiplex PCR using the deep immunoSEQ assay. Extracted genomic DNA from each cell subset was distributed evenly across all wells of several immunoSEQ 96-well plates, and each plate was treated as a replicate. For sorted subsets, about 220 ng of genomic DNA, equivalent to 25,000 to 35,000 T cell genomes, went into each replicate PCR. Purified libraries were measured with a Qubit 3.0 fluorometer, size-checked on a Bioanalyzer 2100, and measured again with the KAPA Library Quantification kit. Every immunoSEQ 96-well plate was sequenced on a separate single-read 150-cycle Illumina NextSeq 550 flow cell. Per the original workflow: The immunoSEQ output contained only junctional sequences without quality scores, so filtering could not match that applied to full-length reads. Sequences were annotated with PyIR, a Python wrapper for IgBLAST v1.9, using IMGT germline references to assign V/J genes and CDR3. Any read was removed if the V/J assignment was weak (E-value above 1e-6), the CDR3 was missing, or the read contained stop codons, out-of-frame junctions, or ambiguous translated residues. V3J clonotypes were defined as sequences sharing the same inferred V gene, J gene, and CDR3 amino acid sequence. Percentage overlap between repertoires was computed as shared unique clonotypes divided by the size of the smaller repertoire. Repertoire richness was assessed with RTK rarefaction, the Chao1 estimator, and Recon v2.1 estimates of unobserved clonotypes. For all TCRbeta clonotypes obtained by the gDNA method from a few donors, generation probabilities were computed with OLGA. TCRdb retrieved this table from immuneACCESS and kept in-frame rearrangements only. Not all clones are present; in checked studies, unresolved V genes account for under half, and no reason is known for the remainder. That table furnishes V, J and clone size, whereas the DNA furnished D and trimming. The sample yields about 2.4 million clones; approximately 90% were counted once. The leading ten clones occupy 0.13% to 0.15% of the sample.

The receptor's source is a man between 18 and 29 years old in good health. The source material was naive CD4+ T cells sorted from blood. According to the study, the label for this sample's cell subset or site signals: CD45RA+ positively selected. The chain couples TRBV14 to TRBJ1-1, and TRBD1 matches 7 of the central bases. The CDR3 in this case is CASSRQGTTEAFF. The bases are TGTGCCAGCAGCCGACAGGGAACCACTGAAGCTTTCTTT.